This TCR beta chain was recovered during a study of T cells in Graves' hyperthyroidism and ophthalmopathy. This clonotype appeared a few times. Antigen: not known. The investigators amplified TCR beta CDR3 regions from RNA transcripts. HTBI primers drove first-round RT-PCR of the TCR CDR3. TCRdb independently ran MiXCR on the multiplex PCR reads; one entry per CDR3 protein. This table has under 300,000 distinct CDR3 sequences, just over 14% appearing once. Findings and caveats of the study: Model-based prediction identified ophthalmopathy a median about 7 months prior to its onset.

Uncontrolled infection, other autoimmune disease, pregnancy or lactation disqualified patients from enrolment. For the diagnoses, clinical symptoms, serum thyroxine and TRAb, thyroid ultrasound and orbital computed tomography were used. Isolation of PBMCs was performed on around 9.4 ml fresh peripheral blood. The sequenced sample was blood. This receptor was taken from a woman aged 40 to 50 with Graves' hyperthyroidism that later progressed to Graves' ophthalmopathy.

CDR3 nucleotides: TGTGCCAGCAGCCCGGGACAGGGCCATCAGCCCCAGCATTTT. This gives the protein CASSPGQGHQPQHF. The rearrangement joins TRBV3-1 to TRBJ1-5; 9 bases fit TRBD1. Germline V gene data show CDR1 as LGHDT and CDR2 as YNNKEL (reference sequence). The V segment lost 4 bases and the J segment 5 bases; nucleotides outside the gene matches: 3. The CDR3 spans 14 residues.